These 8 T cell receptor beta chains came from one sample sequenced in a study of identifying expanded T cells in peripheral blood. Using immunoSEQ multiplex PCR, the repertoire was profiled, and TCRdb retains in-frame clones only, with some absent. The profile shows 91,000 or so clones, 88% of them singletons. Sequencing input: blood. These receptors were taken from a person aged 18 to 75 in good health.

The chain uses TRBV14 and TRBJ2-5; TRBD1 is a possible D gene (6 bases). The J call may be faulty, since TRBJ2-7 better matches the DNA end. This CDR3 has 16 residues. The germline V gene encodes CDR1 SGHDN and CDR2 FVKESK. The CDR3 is CASSLTGTLGFYEQYF. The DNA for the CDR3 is TGTGCCAGCAGCCTGACAGGCACTTTGGGGTTCTACGAGCAGTACTTC.

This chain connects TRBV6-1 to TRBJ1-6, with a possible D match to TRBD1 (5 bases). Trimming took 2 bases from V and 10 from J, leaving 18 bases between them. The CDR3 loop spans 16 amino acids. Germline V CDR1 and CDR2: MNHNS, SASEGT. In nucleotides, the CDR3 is TGTGCCAGCAGTGAATTGGCGGGACGGTCTAACTCACCCCTCCACTTT. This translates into CASSELAGRSNSPLHF.

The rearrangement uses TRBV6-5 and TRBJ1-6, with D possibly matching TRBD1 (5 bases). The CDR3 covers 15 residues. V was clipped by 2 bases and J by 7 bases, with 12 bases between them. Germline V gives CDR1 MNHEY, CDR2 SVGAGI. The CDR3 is CASSYRGTGNSPLHF. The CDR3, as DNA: TGTGCCAGCAGTTACCGGGGGACGGGGAATTCACCCCTCCACTTT.

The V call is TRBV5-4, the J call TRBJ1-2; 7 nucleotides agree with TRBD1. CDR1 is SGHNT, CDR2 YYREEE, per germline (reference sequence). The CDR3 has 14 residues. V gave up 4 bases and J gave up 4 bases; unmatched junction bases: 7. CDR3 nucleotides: TGTGCCAGCAGCACCGGGGACAGTCTCTATGGCTACACCTTC. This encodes CASSTGDSLYGYTF.

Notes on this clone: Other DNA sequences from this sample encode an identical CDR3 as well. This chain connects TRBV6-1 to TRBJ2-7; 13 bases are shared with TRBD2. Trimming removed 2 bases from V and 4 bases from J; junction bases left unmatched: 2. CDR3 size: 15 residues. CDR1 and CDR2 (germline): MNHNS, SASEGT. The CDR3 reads CASSERTSGSYEQYF. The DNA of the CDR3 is TGTGCCAGCAGTGAACGGACTAGCGGGAGTTACGAGCAGTACTTC.

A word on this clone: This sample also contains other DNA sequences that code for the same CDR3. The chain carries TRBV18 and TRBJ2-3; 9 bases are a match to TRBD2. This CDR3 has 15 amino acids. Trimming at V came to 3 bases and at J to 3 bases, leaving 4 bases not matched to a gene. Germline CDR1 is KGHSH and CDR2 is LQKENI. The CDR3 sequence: CASSPLGLATDTQYF. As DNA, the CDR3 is TGTGCCAGCTCACCGCTGGGACTAGCAACAGATACGCAGTATTTT.

The CDR3 nucleotides read TGCGCCAGCCGACGCGCAGAGACCCAGTACTTC. Protein sequence: CASRRAETQYF. The chain combines TRBV10-1 with TRBJ2-5; D gene ambiguous. The CDR3 covers 11 residues. Between the trimmed V and J ends, which lost 8 bases and 4 bases, there was a span of 8 bases. Per germline, CDR1 WNHNN and CDR2 SYGVQD (reference sequence).

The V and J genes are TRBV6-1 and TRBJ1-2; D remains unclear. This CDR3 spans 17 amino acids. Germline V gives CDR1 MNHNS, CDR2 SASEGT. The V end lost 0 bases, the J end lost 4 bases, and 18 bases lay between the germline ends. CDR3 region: CASSEAGGVSGFYGYTF. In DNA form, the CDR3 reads TGTGCCAGCAGTGAAGCGGGTGGGGTATCGGGGTTCTATGGCTACACCTTC.